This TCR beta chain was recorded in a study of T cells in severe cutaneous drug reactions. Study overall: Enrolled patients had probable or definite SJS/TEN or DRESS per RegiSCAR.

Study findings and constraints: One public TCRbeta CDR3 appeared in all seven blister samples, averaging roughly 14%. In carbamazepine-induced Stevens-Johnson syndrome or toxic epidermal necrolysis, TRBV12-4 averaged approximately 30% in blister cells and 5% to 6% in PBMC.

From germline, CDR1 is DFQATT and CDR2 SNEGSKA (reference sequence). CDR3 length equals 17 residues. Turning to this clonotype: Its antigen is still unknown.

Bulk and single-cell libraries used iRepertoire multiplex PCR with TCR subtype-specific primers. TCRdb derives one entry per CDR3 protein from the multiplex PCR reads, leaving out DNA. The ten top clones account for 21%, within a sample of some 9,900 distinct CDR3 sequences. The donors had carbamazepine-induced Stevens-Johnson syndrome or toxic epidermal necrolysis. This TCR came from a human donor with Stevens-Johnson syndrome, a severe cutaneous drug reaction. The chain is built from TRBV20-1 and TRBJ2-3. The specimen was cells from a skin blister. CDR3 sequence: CSASKSVGSLVLDTQYF.